This TCR beta chain was captured in a study of CD8+ T cells in alopecia areata. Turning to the study itself: After 6 to 18 months of tofacitinib, follow-up continued 6 months off drug.

Deletions cut 0 bases from V and 0 bases from J, with 9 bases between. The CDR3 extends over 16 amino acids. Germline V gene sequence: CDR1 MGHRA, CDR2 YSYEKL. Collected material from alopecia areata patients comprised lesional scalp punch biopsies and peripheral blood. After isolation, RNA underwent reverse transcription to generate cDNA as the sequencing template. Assay used: immunoSEQ multiplex PCR; TCRdb lists only in-frame clones, some missing. The sample yields around 50,000 clones, around 96% seen once. Turning to this clone: The antigen is unknown.

General study points: Possibly because of HLA-related factors, TCR sharing was less clear across patients than in mice.

The receptor's source is a human donor with alopecia areata. The source material was CD8+ T cells sorted from blood, sampled at week 0. The chain recombines TRBV4-1 with TRBJ2-1; D is possibly TRBD1 (5 bases). The CDR3 bases are TGCGCCAGCAGCCAAGAAGACAGTAGCTCCTACAATGAGCAGTTCTTC. It yields the protein CASSQEDSSSYNEQFF.